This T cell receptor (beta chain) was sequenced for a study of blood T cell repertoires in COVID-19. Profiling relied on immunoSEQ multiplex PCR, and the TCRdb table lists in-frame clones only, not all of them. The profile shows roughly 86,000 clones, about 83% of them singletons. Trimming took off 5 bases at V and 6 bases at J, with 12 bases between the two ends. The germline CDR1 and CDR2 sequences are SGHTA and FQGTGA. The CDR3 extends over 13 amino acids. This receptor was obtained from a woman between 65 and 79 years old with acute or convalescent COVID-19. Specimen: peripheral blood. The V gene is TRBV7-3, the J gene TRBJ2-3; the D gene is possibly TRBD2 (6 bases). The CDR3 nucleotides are TGTGCCAGCAGCCCCGGAGGGTTGGATACGCAGTATTTT. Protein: CASSPGGLDTQYF.